The 16 T cell receptor beta chains presented below share a single source sample, sequenced in a study of T-cell reconstitution after alpha-beta-depleted transplantation in children. The authors prepared the TCRbeta library with unique molecular identifiers. TCRdb re-called the PCR reads through MiXCR, storing one row per CDR3 protein. This table has 200,000 to 250,000 distinct CDR3 sequences, approximately 8% appearing once. The specimen was PBMCs, mostly from graft donor cells, collected 360 days after TCRalphabeta/CD19-depleted stem cell transplant. These receptors were collected from a male patient aged 2 to 9 who had a stem cell transplant for acute myeloid leukemia, so the T cells may come from the graft donor.

This clonotype was found a few times. The chain links TRBV10-3 to TRBJ1-2; D is uncertain. This CDR3 has 13 residues. Trimming removed 7 bases from V and 3 bases from J, with 12 bases in between. Germline CDR1 is ENHRY and CDR2 is SYGVKD. The CDR3 protein is CAINLSGDYGYTF. The CDR3 DNA reads TGTGCCATCAACCTGAGCGGTGACTATGGCTACACCTTC.

The sample holds many counts of this clonotype. J is TRBJ2-1 and V is TRBV6-2 or TRBV6-3; D is possibly TRBD2 (5 bases). This CDR3 comprises 15 residues. In germline, CDR1 is MNHEY, CDR2 SVGEGT. V was cut by 2 bases and J by 2 bases, with 10 bases left in between. CDR3 amino acids: CASSYRLAPYNEQFF. The DNA for the CDR3 is TGTGCCAGCAGTTACCGGCTAGCCCCCTACAATGAGCAGTTCTTC.

In this sample, this clonotype turned up many times. This chain links TRBV7-2 with TRBJ1-1, with unresolved D. Trimming stripped 1 base from V and 0 bases from J, with 12 bases between. This CDR3 has 16 amino acids. Germline V gene lookup returns CDR1 SGHTA and CDR2 FQGNSA. The CDR3 coding sequence is TGTGCCAGCAGCTTAGGCGGCAGGCGTATGAACACTGAAGCTTTCTTT. Its translation: CASSLGGRRMNTEAFF.

This clonotype was seen repeatedly, ten times or more. The chain links TRBV20-1 to TRBJ1-1, with 7 bases that match TRBD1. The germline V gene encodes CDR1 DFQATT and CDR2 SNEGSKA (reference sequence). J gave up 0 bases and V 7 bases, and 2 bases lay outside the gene matches. CDR3 length: 12 residues. DNA for the CDR3: TGCAGTGTGGACAGGATGAACACTGAAGCTTTCTTT. The encoded protein is CSVDRMNTEAFF.

This clonotype was seen many times. J is TRBJ2-5 and V is TRBV15; D is unclear. Trimming removed 1 base from V and 5 bases from J, with 5 bases in between. Germline V CDR1 and CDR2: LNHNV, YYDKDF (reference sequence). This CDR3 region has 12 residues. The CDR3 is CATSRAEETQYF. The CDR3 nucleotides read TGTGCCACCAGCAGAGCGGAGGAGACCCAGTACTTC.

Ten or more counts support this clonotype. This sequence joins TRBV20-1 and TRBJ1-2, with D uncertain. V dropped 3 bases and J dropped 1 base, with 15 bases sitting between them. The V gene's germline CDR1 is DFQATT and CDR2 SNEGSKA (reference sequence). CDR3 length: 15 residues. DNA of the CDR3: TGCAGTGCTAGTTCCCCGACACGACATAACTATGGCTACACCTTC. Translated: CSASSPTRHNYGYTF.

This clonotype was observed a handful of times. V usage is TRBV9 and J usage is TRBJ2-1; 11 nucleotides match TRBD2. Germline assignment: CDR1 SGDLS and CDR2 YYNGEE. With 4 bases clipped from V and 3 bases from J, the junction kept 6 bases outside the gene matches. CDR3 length: 16 residues. CDR3: CASSRGLADIYNEQFF. The CDR3, as DNA: TGTGCCAGCAGCCGGGGACTAGCGGACATCTACAATGAGCAGTTCTTC.

V is TRBV20-1 and J is TRBJ1-2; possibly TRBD1 for D (5 bases). V lost 5 bases and J lost 7, with 14 bases in between. CDR1 and CDR2 (germline): DFQATT, SNEGSKA (reference sequence). This CDR3 is 12 amino acids long. CDR3 DNA sequence: TGCAGTGCTGACCAGGGAAGGGGTGGCTACACCTTC. Its protein is CSADQGRGGYTF.

The chain couples TRBV27 to TRBJ2-2, with D possibly called TRBD1 or TRBD2 (6 bases each). The CDR3 has 15 amino acids. Trimming shortened V by 4 bases and J by 1 base, and 10 bases separated the two germline ends. CDR1 and CDR2 (germline): MNHEY, SMNVEV (reference sequence). CDR3: CASSWAGQNTGELFF. CDR3 in DNA: TGTGCCAGCAGTTGGGCGGGACAGAACACCGGGGAGCTGTTTTTT.

The chain links TRBV20-1 to TRBJ1-1; the D is unclear. Germline V CDR1 and CDR2: DFQATT, SNEGSKA (reference sequence). V was shortened by 0 bases and J by 1 base, with 6 bases between the two germline ends. CDR3 length equals 13 residues. The CDR3 sequence: CSAREGWNTEAFF. CDR3 sequence (DNA): TGCAGTGCTAGAGAGGGCTGGAACACTGAAGCTTTCTTT.

This chain joins TRBV7-3 and TRBJ2-7; D call uncertain. Germline V gene sequence: CDR1 SGHTA, CDR2 FQGTGA. The germline V and J ends were trimmed by 4 bases and 7 bases, with 14 bases remaining between them. The CDR3 covers 13 residues. The CDR3 bases are TGTGCCAGCAGCTCTAGAACTCCGGATGAGCAGTACGTC. Its protein product is CASSSRTPDEQYV.

V gene TRBV5-5 combines with J gene TRBJ2-1; 12 positions agree with TRBD1. This CDR3 contains 16 residues. Germline V lookup: CDR1 SGHKS, CDR2 YYEKEE (reference sequence). V shed 4 bases, J shed 3 bases, and the junction held 5 bases outside the gene matches. The CDR3 loop reads CASSLGQGAYYNEQFF. CDR3 DNA: TGTGCCAGCAGCCTGGGACAGGGGGCATACTACAATGAGCAGTTCTTC.

This clonotype came up many times. This chain uses TRBV7-2 with TRBJ2-3; 7 bases are shared with TRBD2. V shed 2 bases, J shed 5 bases, and the junction held 7 bases outside the gene matches. This CDR3 has 15 amino acids. Germline CDR1 is SGHTA and CDR2 is FQGNSA. This chain's CDR3 is CASSLLWGGLDTQYF. CDR3 sequence (DNA): TGTGCCAGCAGCTTATTATGGGGGGGTTTAGATACGCAGTATTTT. Complete variable domain (other parts from reference TRBV7-2 and TRBJ2-3): GAGVSQSPSNKVTEKGKDVELRCDPISGHTALYWYRQSLGQGLEFLIYFQGNSAPDKSGLPSDRFSAERTGGSVSTLTIQRTQQEDSAVYLCASSLLWGGLDTQYFGPGTRLTVL.

This clonotype was counted many times. This chain uses TRBV12-3 or TRBV12-4 with TRBJ1-1; 7 bases match TRBD1. CDR3 length equals 15 residues. The J segment lost 0 bases and the V segment lost 5 bases, leaving 6 bases of the junction unmatched. CDR3 sequence: CASSNGQVMNTEAFF. The CDR3 DNA follows: TGTGCCAGCAGTAACGGACAGGTGATGAACACTGAAGCTTTCTTT.

The gene calls are TRBV15 and TRBJ2-7; D remains unclear. This CDR3 comprises 16 residues. Germline CDR1 and CDR2: LNHNV and YYDKDF (reference sequence). V gave up 1 base and J gave up 4 bases, with 17 bases separating them. CDR3 nucleotides: TGTGCCACCAGCAGAGTCGGAAGTCCCTTCTATTACGAGCAGTACTTC. The encoded protein is CATSRVGSPFYYEQYF.

This clonotype was counted ten times or more. The rearrangement links TRBV5-1 to TRBJ2-1; 10 positions match TRBD1. CDR1 SGHRS and CDR2 YFSETQ come from the germline V gene. This CDR3 has 15 amino acids. The V gene end was trimmed by 4 bases and the J gene end by 4 bases; junction bases not matched to a gene: 5. CDR3 nucleotides: TGCGCCAGCAGCCCGACAGGGGGCAGGTACAATGAGCAGTTCTTC. Amino acids: CASSPTGGRYNEQFF.